The clone carrying this T cell receptor (beta chain) appeared once. This sample is part of a study of pediatric ulcerative colitis. The assay was run at survey level. Each sample received Survey-level depth of up to 500,000 reads. TCRdb's copy holds only in-frame clones and misses some; the assay was immunoSEQ multiplex PCR. The table includes around 13,000 clones, more than 70% detected once. Trimming removed 4 bases from V and 4 bases from J, with 8 bases in between. Germline V gene sequence: CDR1 SGDLS, CDR2 YYNGEE. The CDR3 has 12 residues. The rectum was sampled with one to two pinch biopsies at colonoscopy. Control subjects, colonoscoped for suspected IBD, had macroscopically and histologically normal endoscopy.

Specimen: gut tissue. The origin of this receptor is a boy younger than 18 who was a control in a study of pediatric ulcerative colitis. The gene calls are TRBV9 and TRBJ1-2; D gene uncertain. CDR3 region: CASSRGVYGYTF. As DNA, the CDR3 is TGTGCCAGCAGCCGCGGGGTCTATGGCTACACCTTC.